The 14 T cell receptor beta chains reported below all come from one sample, sequenced in a study of technical replicates of blood from four donors. Generated by immunoSEQ multiplex PCR, the TCRdb table keeps only in-frame clones and is missing some. The sample carries tens of thousands of clones, more than 85% recorded once. Sequenced material: T cells isolated from PBMCs. The receptors shown here come from a human donor in good health.

The V call is TRBV6-1, the J call TRBJ2-5, with 10 bases lining up with TRBD1. Germline-derived CDR1 and CDR2 are MNHNS and SASEGT. J lost 5 bases, V lost 10 bases, and 7 bases had no gene match. This CDR3 region has 13 residues. The CDR3 spells CAILTGGGETQYF. CDR3 sequence (DNA): TGTGCCATCCTGACAGGGGGCGGGGAGACCCAGTACTTC.

J is TRBJ2-7 and V is TRBV4-3; 8 positions match TRBD2. This CDR3 spans 16 amino acids. Per the germline V gene, CDR1 is LGHNA and CDR2 is YSLEER. J gave up 0 bases and V 0 bases, and 4 bases lay outside the gene matches. This CDR3 is CASSQEYAGGSYEQYF. For the CDR3, the DNA is TGCGCCAGCAGCCAAGAATACGCGGGAGGCTCCTACGAGCAGTACTTC.

The J gene is TRBJ1-1, the V gene TRBV29-1; perhaps TRBD1 as D (6 bases). V lost 7 bases, J lost 1 base, and 22 bases lay in between. Germline CDR1 SQVTM, CDR2 ANQGSEA. The CDR3 extends over 16 amino acids. DNA of the CDR3: TGCAGCGACGCCGTTCCAACAGGGAGCGCGAACACTGAAGCTTTCTTT. This codes for CSDAVPTGSANTEAFF.

The V call is TRBV28, the J call TRBJ2-7; a possible D gene is TRBD1 (6 bases). The CDR3 spans 14 residues. The germline V gene encodes CDR1 MDHEN and CDR2 SYDVKM. The V end lost 5 bases, the J end lost 2 bases, and 13 bases lay between the germline ends. The CDR3: CASSENREPYEQYF. The CDR3 region has the DNA TGTGCCAGCAGTGAGAACAGGGAGCCCTACGAGCAGTACTTC. Together with reference TRBV28 and TRBJ2-7, the CDR3 gives the full variable domain: DVKVTQSSRYLVKRTGEKVFLECVQDMDHENMFWYRQDPGLGLRLIYFSYDVKMKEKGDIPEGYSVSREKKERFSLILESASTNQTSMYLCASSENREPYEQYFGPGTRLTVT.

This chain uses TRBV7-2 with TRBJ2-4, with 8 bases identical to TRBD1. V shed 4 bases, J shed 1 base, and the junction held 12 bases outside the gene matches. CDR1 and CDR2 from the germline V gene are SGHTA and FQGNSA. CDR3 length: 18 amino acids. The CDR3: CASSSPVTGVFAKNIQYF. DNA for the CDR3: TGTGCCAGCAGCTCCCCGGTGACAGGGGTTTTCGCCAAAAACATTCAGTACTTC.

This chain links TRBV2 with TRBJ1-5, with TRBD1 as a possible D gene (6 bases). Trimming removed 6 bases from V and 4 bases from J, with 10 bases in between. The CDR3 extends over 13 amino acids. Germline V lookup: CDR1 SNHLY, CDR2 FYNNEI. The chain's CDR3 is CASRTGLNQPQHF. The CDR3 DNA reads TGTGCCAGCAGAACAGGGTTAAATCAGCCCCAGCATTTT.

The rearrangement links TRBV4-1 to TRBJ2-1; maybe TRBD2 (6 bases). The V end was cut by 2 bases, the J end by 7 bases, with 12 bases between. The V gene's germline CDR1 is MGHRA and CDR2 YSYEKL. CDR3 length equals 14 residues. DNA for the CDR3: TGCGCCAGCAGCCAACAGGGTGGGGGGAATGAGCAGTTCTTC. Encoded protein: CASSQQGGGNEQFF.

The gene calls are TRBV5-6 and TRBJ2-5; 8 nucleotides match TRBD1. Unmatched junction bases numbered 17, after V lost 3 bases and J lost 10 bases. The CDR3 is 16 residues long. Germline assignment: CDR1 SGHDT and CDR2 YYEEEE. This CDR3 is CASSSRLQGARMDQYF. The CDR3 coding sequence is TGTGCCAGCAGCTCCCGACTCCAGGGGGCCCGGATGGACCAGTACTTC.

The V call is TRBV7-2, the J call TRBJ1-1, with a possible D match to TRBD1 (5 bases). Germline CDR1 SGHTA, CDR2 FQGNSA. V was trimmed by 8 bases and J by 0 bases, leaving 16 bases between them. The CDR3 extends over 15 amino acids. CDR3 region: CASFRGIYMNTEAFF. In DNA form, the CDR3 reads TGTGCCAGCTTTCGGGGGATTTACATGAACACTGAAGCTTTCTTT.

The chain is built from TRBV15 and TRBJ2-7, with D tentatively TRBD2 (6 bases). The CDR3 consists of 13 residues. Germline CDR1 LNHNV, CDR2 YYDKDF (reference sequence). V was pared by 8 bases and J by 1 base, with 12 bases between. The DNA for the CDR3 is TGTGCCACCGGGGAGGAGGAATCCTACGAGCAGTACTTC. Its translation: CATGEEESYEQYF.

In this sample, this clone turned up a few times. The gene calls are TRBV11-2 and TRBJ2-1, with 13 bases aligning to TRBD2. The CDR3 has 16 residues. The trim removed 5 bases at V and 7 bases at J, leaving 8 bases unmatched. Per the germline V gene, CDR1 is SGHAT and CDR2 is FQNNGV. CDR3 sequence: CASSLTSGRVGNEQFF. The CDR3 region has the DNA TGTGCCAGCAGCCTCACTAGCGGGAGGGTGGGGAATGAGCAGTTCTTC.

The V and J genes are TRBV5-6 and TRBJ2-7, with 14 bases lining up with TRBD2. The CDR3 is made up of 19 amino acids. Germline CDR1 reads SGHDT; CDR2 reads YYEEEE. With 3 bases clipped from V and 3 bases from J, the junction kept 14 bases outside the gene matches. In nucleotides, the CDR3 is TGTGCCAGCAGCTCGAGCATTGGACTAGCGGGAGGCCCCTTCTACGAGCAGTACTTC. It specifies CASSSSIGLAGGPFYEQYF.

This clone has a single count. The chain has TRBV10-3 and TRBJ2-1; 9 bases match TRBD2. The CDR3 runs to 15 residues. The J segment lost 2 bases and the V segment lost 3 bases, leaving 2 bases of the junction unmatched. Germline-derived CDR1 and CDR2 are ENHRY and SYGVKD. This CDR3 reads CAISEKREAYNEQFF. In DNA, the CDR3 is TGTGCCATCAGTGAAAAGCGGGAGGCCTACAATGAGCAGTTCTTC.

This chain uses TRBV9 with TRBJ1-5; D not certain. The germline CDR1 and CDR2 sequences are SGDLS and YYNGEE. The CDR3 totals 13 residues. Trimming took off 4 bases at V and 0 bases at J, with 5 bases between the two ends. CDR3 sequence: CASSLNSNQPQHF. As DNA, the CDR3 is TGTGCCAGCAGCCTTAATAGCAATCAGCCCCAGCATTTT.